These 23 T cell receptor beta chains were sequenced from one sample in a study of blood T cell repertoires in COVID-19. Sequenced by immunoSEQ multiplex PCR; TCRdb stores in-frame clones only, minus some. The sample has 130,000 or so clones; more than 80% are singletons. The sequenced material came from peripheral blood. The source of these receptors is a woman aged 60-75 years with acute or convalescent COVID-19.

The gene calls are TRBV2 and TRBJ1-1; D may be TRBD1 (6 bases). V was trimmed by 8 bases and J by 0 bases, leaving 16 bases between them. The CDR3 has 15 amino acids. Germline CDR1 reads SNHLY; CDR2 reads FYNNEI. The CDR3 region has the DNA TGTGCCAGCGACCCCGGGGGGGGCCTGAACACTGAAGCTTTCTTT. This gives the protein CASDPGGGLNTEAFF.

V gene TRBV9 combines with J gene TRBJ2-1; 7 bases are a match to TRBD1. This CDR3 has 14 residues. Germline V gives CDR1 SGDLS, CDR2 YYNGEE. V shed 0 bases and J 4 bases; nucleotides not matched to a gene: 1. The CDR3 reads CASSVAGQYNEQFF. In nucleotides, the CDR3 is TGTGCCAGCAGCGTAGCGGGACAGTACAATGAGCAGTTCTTC.

V usage is TRBV6-6 and J usage is TRBJ1-6; 7 nucleotides line up with TRBD1. The length of the CDR3 is 14 residues. V gave up 5 bases and J gave up 7 bases; unmatched junction bases: 5. Germline CDR1 is MNHNY and CDR2 is SVGAGI (reference sequence). CDR3 in amino acids: CASSPGDSNSPLHF. DNA for the CDR3: TGTGCCAGCAGTCCTGGGGACAGCAATTCACCCCTCCACTTT.

The chain uses TRBV11-2 and TRBJ2-3; 9 bases fit TRBD2. CDR3 length: 15 residues. Germline values: CDR1 SGHAT, CDR2 FQNNGV. V lost 5 bases and J lost 6; bases outside the gene matches: 9. The CDR3 region has the DNA TGTGCCAGCAGCCTCATGAGCGGGGGGCCGGATACGCAGTATTTT. This gives the protein CASSLMSGGPDTQYF.

CDR3 nucleotides: TGTGCCAGCAGCTTAGATCTTGGCAGGTGGGCCGAAAAACTGTTTTTT. Translation gives CASSLDLGRWAEKLFF. The V gene is TRBV11-2, the J gene TRBJ1-4; D not certain. Between the trimmed V and J ends, which lost 0 bases and 8 bases, there was a span of 16 bases. Germline loops: CDR1 SGHAT, CDR2 FQNNGV. The CDR3 contains 16 residues.

This clone was observed a few times. The chain has TRBV14 and TRBJ1-6; D is ambiguous. This CDR3 has 14 amino acids. Trimming pared 2 bases from V and 4 bases from J, leaving 6 bases between. Germline lookup yields CDR1 SGHDN and CDR2 FVKESK. CDR3 protein: CASSQTVYNSPLHF. DNA for the CDR3: TGTGCCAGCAGCCAAACAGTTTATAATTCACCCCTCCACTTT.

This clone was picked up one time. The chain uses TRBV19 and TRBJ1-4; D might be TRBD1 (6 bases). The CDR3 runs to 13 residues. CDR1 and CDR2 from the germline V gene are LNHDA and SQIVND (reference sequence). With 7 bases removed from V and 6 bases from J, the gap between germline ends came to 12 bases. CDR3 nucleotides: TGTGCCAGTAAACAGGGTTCGGATGAAAAACTGTTTTTT. Translating it yields CASKQGSDEKLFF.

The chain couples TRBV28 to TRBJ2-7; 7 bases are a match to TRBD2. The V segment lost 7 bases and the J segment 4 bases; nucleotides outside the gene matches: 13. Germline V gene data show CDR1 as MDHEN and CDR2 as SYDVKM. This CDR3 region has 15 residues. The CDR3 sequence is CASTSGGVESYEQYV. The CDR3 nucleotides read TGTGCCAGCACCTCGGGGGGAGTCGAGTCGTACGAGCAGTACGTC.

This clone was counted a few times. A read error may account for a junction end that differs from germline. This sequence joins TRBV7-9 and TRBJ1-2; the D is unclear. The CDR3 sequence is 11 residues long. Germline V gene sequence: CDR1 SEHNR, CDR2 FQNEAQ (reference sequence). Written as DNA, the CDR3 is TGTGCCAGCAGCGCCGGCAGGTCTCAGGCCTTC. Encoded protein: CASSAGRSQAF.

V and J are TRBV7-9 and TRBJ2-5; 9 bases map to TRBD2. The CDR3 loop spans 16 amino acids. Trimming removed 5 bases from V and 1 base from J; junction bases left unmatched: 8. Germline loops: CDR1 SEHNR, CDR2 FQNEAQ (reference sequence). The CDR3 is CASSPRGAGGQETQYF. CDR3 coding DNA: TGTGCCAGCAGCCCCAGGGGAGCGGGGGGCCAAGAGACCCAGTACTTC. The variable domain in full, completed from reference TRBV7-9 and TRBJ2-5, reads DTGVSQNPRHKITKRGQNVTFRCDPISEHNRLYWYRQTLGQGPEFLTYFQNEAQLEKSRLLSDRFSAERPKGSFSTLEIQRTEQGDSAMYLCASSPRGAGGQETQYFGPGTRLLVL.

This clone was observed a handful of times. The chain links TRBV4-1 to TRBJ2-3; 7 bases line up with TRBD1. Germline lookup yields CDR1 MGHRA and CDR2 YSYEKL. Trimming at V came to 0 bases and at J to 6 bases, leaving 6 bases not matched to a gene. The CDR3 spans 15 residues. The CDR3 region is CASSQDDRVGDTQYF. In nucleotides, the CDR3 is TGCGCCAGCAGCCAAGATGACAGGGTGGGGGATACGCAGTATTTT.

V gene TRBV5-6 combines with J gene TRBJ1-4; the D gene is possibly TRBD1 (5 bases). The CDR3 sequence is 16 residues long. Germline values: CDR1 SGHDT, CDR2 YYEEEE. Trimming removed 3 bases at V and 1 base at J, with 13 bases between. CDR3 coding DNA: TGTGCCAGCAGCTGGGGGGACGGTAGAACTAATGAAAAACTGTTTTTT. Residues: CASSWGDGRTNEKLFF.

This chain uses TRBV6-1 with TRBJ1-2, with D perhaps TRBD1 (6 bases). The CDR3 consists of 16 residues. V lost 4 bases, J lost 5 bases, and 20 bases lay in between. In germline, CDR1 is MNHNS, CDR2 SASEGT. The CDR3 DNA reads TGTGCCAGCAGTGTATCAACAGGGTCCCAGTCTTATGGCTACACCTTC. This gives the protein CASSVSTGSQSYGYTF.

The V gene is TRBV6-5, the J gene TRBJ1-4; D perhaps matches TRBD1 (5 bases). The V end was cut by 9 bases, the J end by 3 bases, with 14 bases between. The CDR3 is 14 residues long. CDR1 and CDR2 from the germline V gene are MNHEY and SVGAGI. The CDR3 is CASDTGHSNEKLFF. DNA of the CDR3: TGTGCCAGTGATACCGGACATTCTAATGAAAAACTGTTTTTT.

J is TRBJ1-6 and V is TRBV30, with a possible D match to TRBD1 (6 bases). CDR3 length equals 12 residues. V lost 8 bases to trimming and J lost 10 bases, with 15 bases between them. From germline, CDR1 is GTSNPN and CDR2 SVGIG (reference sequence). CDR3 nucleotide sequence: TGTGCCGTCAACAGGGACGGCTCACCCCTCCACTTT. Encoded protein: CAVNRDGSPLHF.

V gene TRBV29-1 combines with J gene TRBJ1-1; D perhaps matches TRBD1 (5 bases). There are 11 residues in the CDR3. V was shortened by 7 bases and J by 10 bases, with 16 bases between the two germline ends. Germline CDR1 is SQVTM and CDR2 is ANQGSEA. The CDR3 DNA reads as TGCAGCGCCAAAACGGGGGAAGTAGCTTTCTTT. Residues: CSAKTGEVAFF.

This clone was counted once. Without the conserved terminal phenylalanine or tryptophan, this CDR3 likely stems from a read error. The limits of the CDR3 on the DNA are not certain, so only TCRdb's listed CDR3 is given. The chain is built from TRBV6-6 and TRBJ1-2; TRBD1 is the table's D call and was not checked against the DNA. Ends included, the CDR3 has 12 residues. Germline CDR1 reads MNHNY; CDR2 reads SVGAGI (reference sequence). CDR3 protein: CASRSGTGAEIV.

V is TRBV5-4 and J is TRBJ1-1, with a weak D call TRBD1 (5 bases). The germline CDR1 and CDR2 sequences are SGHNT and YYREEE (reference sequence). V shed 0 bases and J shed 7 bases, with 10 bases lying between them. The CDR3 has 13 residues. Here the CDR3 DNA reads TGTGCCAGCAGCTTGGGGGGGGGAGGTGAAGCTTTCTTT. Its translation is CASSLGGGGEAFF.

The chain employs TRBV4-1 and TRBJ1-6, with TRBD1 matching over 9 bases. The CDR3 consists of 15 residues. Germline lookup yields CDR1 MGHRA and CDR2 YSYEKL. Germline trimming cut 4 bases from V and 9 bases from J; bases unmatched to any gene: 7. The CDR3: CASSLSTGGGSPLHF. The CDR3 DNA sequence: TGCGCCAGCAGCCTCTCGACAGGGGGAGGTTCACCCCTCCACTTT.

In this sample, this clone turned up once. The V and J genes are TRBV27 and TRBJ1-5, with D possibly being TRBD1 (5 bases). The V gene lost 2 bases and the J gene lost 6 bases, with 8 bases spanning the gap. The CDR3 contains 13 residues. Germline CDR1 and CDR2: MNHEY and SMNVEV (reference sequence). CDR3 in amino acids: CASSLGQGQPQHF. CDR3 DNA: TGTGCCAGCAGTTTAGGCCAGGGTCAGCCCCAGCATTTT.

This CDR3 is CASSGQQNTEAFF. The CDR3 DNA follows: TGTGCCAGTAGCGGACAACAGAACACTGAAGCTTTCTTT. This chain uses TRBV2 with TRBJ1-1; D possibly corresponds to TRBD1 (5 bases). The CDR3 extends over 13 amino acids. V lost 9 bases and J lost 1, with 12 bases in between. Germline CDR1 SNHLY, CDR2 FYNNEI.

This chain joins TRBV5-1 and TRBJ2-5; weak D call: TRBD2 (5 bases). Germline V gene data show CDR1 as SGHRS and CDR2 as YFSETQ. CDR3 length: 14 residues. The ends were cut back, 0 bases at V and 2 bases at J, with 8 bases in the middle. CDR3 sequence: CASSLGLAQETQYF. The CDR3 DNA is TGCGCCAGCAGCTTGGGTCTAGCTCAAGAGACCCAGTACTTC.

The V gene is TRBV29-1, the J gene TRBJ2-2, with D unresolved. From germline, CDR1 is SQVTM and CDR2 ANQGSEA. The CDR3 extends over 12 amino acids. Trimming removed 7 bases from V and 4 bases from J, with 10 bases in between. The DNA of the CDR3 is TGCAGCGCCTGCAGCGCCACCGGGGAGCTGTTTTTT. Encoded protein: CSACSATGELFF.